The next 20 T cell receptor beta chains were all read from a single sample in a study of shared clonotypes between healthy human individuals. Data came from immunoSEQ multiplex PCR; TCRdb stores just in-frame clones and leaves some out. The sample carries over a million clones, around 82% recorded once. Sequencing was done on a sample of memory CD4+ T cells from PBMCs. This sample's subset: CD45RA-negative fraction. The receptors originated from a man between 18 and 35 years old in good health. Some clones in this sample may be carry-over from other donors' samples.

The CDR3 spells CAWKALDRGSYGYTF. CDR3 DNA: TGTGCCTGGAAAGCTTTGGACAGGGGATCCTATGGCTACACCTTC. V usage is TRBV30 and J usage is TRBJ1-2, with TRBD1 identical over 9 bases. The CDR3 loop spans 15 amino acids. Germline trimming cut 4 bases from V and 4 bases from J; bases unmatched to any gene: 10. The germline gives CDR1 GTSNPN, CDR2 SVGIG (reference sequence). The full variable domain, with the rest looked up from reference TRBV30 and TRBJ1-2, is SQTIHQWPATLVQPVGSPLSLECTVEGTSNPNLYWYRQAAGRGLQLLFYSVGIGQISSEVPQNLSASRPQDRQFILSSKKLLLSDSGFYLCAWKALDRGSYGYTFGSGTRLTVV.

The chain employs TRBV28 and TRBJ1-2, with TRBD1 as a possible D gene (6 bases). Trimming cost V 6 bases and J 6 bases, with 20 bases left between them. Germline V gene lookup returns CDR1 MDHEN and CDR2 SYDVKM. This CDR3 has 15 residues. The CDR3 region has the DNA TGTGCCAGCAGGAGTGCTCGGGGGGCGATGCATGGCTACACCTTC. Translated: CASRSARGAMHGYTF.

The CDR3 sequence: CALVQGAYYGYTF. As DNA, the CDR3 is TGTGCACTCGTGCAGGGGGCCTATTATGGCTACACCTTC. The chain couples TRBV30 to TRBJ1-2; 8 nucleotides line up with TRBD1. Looked up from germline, CDR1 is GTSNPN and CDR2 is SVGIG (reference sequence). The CDR3 length is 13 residues.

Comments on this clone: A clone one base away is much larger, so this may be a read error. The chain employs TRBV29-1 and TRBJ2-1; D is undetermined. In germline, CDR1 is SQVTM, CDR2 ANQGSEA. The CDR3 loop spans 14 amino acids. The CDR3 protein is CAGGYFSSYNEQFF. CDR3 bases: TGCGCCGGTGGATACTTTTCCTCCTACAATGAGCAGTTCTTC.

CDR3 nucleotide sequence: TGCGCCAGCAGCCCAAGATACGGGACAGGGGGCGGGAACACTGAAGCTTTCTTT. The encoded protein is CASSPRYGTGGGNTEAFF. The chain uses TRBV4-1 and TRBJ1-1, with TRBD1 matching over 12 bases. The CDR3 covers 18 residues. CDR1 and CDR2 from the germline V gene are MGHRA and YSYEKL. The V segment lost 4 bases and the J segment 1 base; nucleotides outside the gene matches: 10.

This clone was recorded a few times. The CDR3 DNA is TGTGCCAGCAGTGAACAGGCGGGCGGAAACCAAGAGACCCAGTACTTC. It codes for CASSEQAGGNQETQYF. The chain has TRBV25-1 and TRBJ2-5, with D possibly being TRBD2 (5 bases). V shed 2 bases and J shed 0 bases, with 13 bases lying between them. The CDR3 extends over 16 amino acids. Germline values: CDR1 MGHDK, CDR2 SYGVNS.

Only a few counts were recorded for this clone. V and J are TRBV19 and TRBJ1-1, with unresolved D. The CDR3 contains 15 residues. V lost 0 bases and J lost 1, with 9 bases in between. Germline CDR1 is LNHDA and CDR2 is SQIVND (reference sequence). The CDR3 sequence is CASSIDRAQNTEAFF. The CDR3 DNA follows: TGTGCCAGTAGTATAGATAGGGCCCAGAACACTGAAGCTTTCTTT.

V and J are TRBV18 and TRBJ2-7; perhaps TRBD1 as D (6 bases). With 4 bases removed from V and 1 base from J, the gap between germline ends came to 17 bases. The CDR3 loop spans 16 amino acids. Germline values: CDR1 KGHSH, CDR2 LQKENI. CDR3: CASSRGQPDESYEQYF. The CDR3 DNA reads TGTGCCAGCTCACGAGGACAGCCGGATGAATCCTACGAGCAGTACTTC.

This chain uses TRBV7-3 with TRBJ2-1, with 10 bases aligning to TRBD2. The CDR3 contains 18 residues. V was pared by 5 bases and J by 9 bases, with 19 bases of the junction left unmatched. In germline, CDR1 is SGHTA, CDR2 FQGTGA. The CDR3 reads CASSPSAGGRAGGSEQFF. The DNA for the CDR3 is TGTGCCAGCAGCCCTTCCGCAGGGGGCCGAGCGGGAGGGAGTGAGCAGTTCTTC. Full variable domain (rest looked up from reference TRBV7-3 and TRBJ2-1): GAGVSQTPSNKVTEKGKYVELRCDPISGHTALYWYRQSLGQGPEFLIYFQGTGAADDSGLPNDRFFAVRPEGSVSTLKIQRTERGDSAVYLCASSPSAGGRAGGSEQFFGPGTRLTVL.

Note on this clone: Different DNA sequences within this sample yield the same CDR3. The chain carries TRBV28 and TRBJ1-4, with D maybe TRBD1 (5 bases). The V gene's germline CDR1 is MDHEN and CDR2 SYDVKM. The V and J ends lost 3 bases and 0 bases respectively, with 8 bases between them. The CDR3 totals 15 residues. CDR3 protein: CASSLGGTTNEKLFF. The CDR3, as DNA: TGTGCCAGCAGTTTGGGGGGGACAACTAATGAAAAACTGTTTTTT.

In nucleotides, the CDR3 is TGTGCCAGCAGCGTAGAGGGGGGTAGAGGAAACACCATATATTTT. As protein: CASSVEGGRGNTIYF. The chain recombines TRBV9 with TRBJ1-3; D might be TRBD1 (6 bases). The V end lost 0 bases, the J end lost 4 bases, and 11 bases lay between the germline ends. CDR3 size: 15 residues. Germline CDR1 reads SGDLS; CDR2 reads YYNGEE. The complete variable domain, with remaining parts taken from reference TRBV9 and TRBJ1-3, reads DSGVTQTPKHLITATGQRVTLRCSPRSGDLSVYWYQQSLDQGLQFLIQYYNGEERAKGNILERFSAQQFPDLHSELNLSSLELGDSALYFCASSVEGGRGNTIYFGEGSWLTVV.

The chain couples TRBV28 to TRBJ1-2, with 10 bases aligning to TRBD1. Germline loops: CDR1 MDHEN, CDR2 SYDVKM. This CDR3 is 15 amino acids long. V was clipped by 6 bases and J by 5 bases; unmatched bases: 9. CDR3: CASRPGQGVGYGYTF. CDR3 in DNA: TGTGCCAGCAGACCCGGACAGGGGGTTGGTTATGGCTACACCTTC.

In nucleotides, the CDR3 is TGCGCCAGCAGCCAAGAAACAAAACAGGGGGCCTGGTACGAGCAGTACTTC. Protein product: CASSQETKQGAWYEQYF. The gene calls are TRBV4-3 and TRBJ2-7; 9 nucleotides match TRBD1. V dropped 0 bases and J dropped 4; count of bases not matched to a gene: 10. CDR1 LGHNA and CDR2 YSLEER come from the germline V gene. The CDR3 loop spans 17 amino acids.

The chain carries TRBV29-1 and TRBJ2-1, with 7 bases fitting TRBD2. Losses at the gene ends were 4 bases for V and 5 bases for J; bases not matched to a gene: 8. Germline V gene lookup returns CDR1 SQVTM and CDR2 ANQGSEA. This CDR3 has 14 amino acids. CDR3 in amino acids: CSVVWRELNNEQFF. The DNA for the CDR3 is TGCAGCGTTGTTTGGCGGGAGCTGAACAATGAGCAGTTCTTC.

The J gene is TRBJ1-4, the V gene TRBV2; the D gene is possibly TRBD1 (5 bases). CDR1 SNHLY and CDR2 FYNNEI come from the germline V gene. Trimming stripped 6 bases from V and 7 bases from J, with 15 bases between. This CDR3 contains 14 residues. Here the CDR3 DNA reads TGTGCCAGCAGGCGGGGGGATTCTGGTGAAAAACTGTTTTTT. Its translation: CASRRGDSGEKLFF.

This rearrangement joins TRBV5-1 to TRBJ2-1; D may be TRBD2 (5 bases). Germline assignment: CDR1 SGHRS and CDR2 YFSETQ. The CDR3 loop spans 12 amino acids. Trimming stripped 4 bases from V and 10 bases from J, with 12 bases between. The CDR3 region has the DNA TGCGCCAGCAGCCCACCCCCGGGGGAGCAGTTCTTC. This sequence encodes CASSPPPGEQFF.

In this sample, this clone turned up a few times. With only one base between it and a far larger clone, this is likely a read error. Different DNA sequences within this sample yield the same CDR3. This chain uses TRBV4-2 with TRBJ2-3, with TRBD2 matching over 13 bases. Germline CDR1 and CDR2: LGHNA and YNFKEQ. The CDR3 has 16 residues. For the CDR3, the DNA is TGTGCCAGCAGCCAATCCGGGACTAGCGGGGCAGATACGCAGTACTTT. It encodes CASSQSGTSGADTQYF.

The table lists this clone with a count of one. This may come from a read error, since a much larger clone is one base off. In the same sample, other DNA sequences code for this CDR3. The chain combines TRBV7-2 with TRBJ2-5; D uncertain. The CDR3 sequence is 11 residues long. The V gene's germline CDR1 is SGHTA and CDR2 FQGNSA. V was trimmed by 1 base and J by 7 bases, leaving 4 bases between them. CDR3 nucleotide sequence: TGTGCCAGCAGCTTAGGAGGGACCCAGTACTTC. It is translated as CASSLGGTQYF.

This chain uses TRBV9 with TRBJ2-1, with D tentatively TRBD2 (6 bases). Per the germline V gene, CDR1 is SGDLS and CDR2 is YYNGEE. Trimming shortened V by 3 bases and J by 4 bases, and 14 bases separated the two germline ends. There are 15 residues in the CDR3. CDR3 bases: TGTGCCAGCAGCGCCGACGGGACTGTTTACAATGAGCAGTTCTTC. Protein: CASSADGTVYNEQFF.

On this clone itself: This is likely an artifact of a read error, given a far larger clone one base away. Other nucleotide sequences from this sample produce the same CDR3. The CDR3 spells CASSRTTGETTQYF. The CDR3, as DNA: TGTGCCAGCAGCCGCACCACTGGCGAGACGACCCAGTACTTC. The chain links TRBV11-3 to TRBJ2-5, with D unresolved. V was trimmed by 5 bases and J by 7 bases, leaving 17 bases between them. This CDR3 contains 14 residues. Germline V gene data show CDR1 as SGHNT and CDR2 as YENEEA. The variable domain in full, completed from reference TRBV11-3 and TRBJ2-5, reads EAGVVQSPRYKIIEKKQPVAFWCNPISGHNTLYWYLQNLGQGPELLIRYENEEAVDDSQLPKDRFSAERLKGVDSTLKIQPAELGDSAVYLCASSRTTGETTQYFGPGTRLLVL.